Following are 5 T cell receptor beta chains from one sample sequenced in a study of blood T cells in healthy people across ages. A second PCR of 7 to 11 cycles used a sample-barcoded 5' primer and a J-beta primer mix. MiXCR, run by TCRdb on the 5' RACE reads, gives a single entry per CDR3 protein. The sample has about 830,000 distinct CDR3 sequences, 55% to 70% seen once; the top ten hold 20% to 25%. Sequencing input: blood. The source of these receptors is a man younger than 45 in good health.

The chain has TRBV5-1 and TRBJ2-1, with TRBD2 matching 10 bases. CDR1 is SGHRS and CDR2 is YFSETQ in the germline V gene. With 0 bases clipped from V and 7 bases from J, the junction kept 4 bases outside the gene matches. The CDR3 consists of 15 residues. CDR3 coding DNA: TGCGCCAGCAGCTTGGATCTAGCGGGAGAGAATGAGCAGTTCTTC. Protein product: CASSLDLAGENEQFF.

The V and J genes are TRBV29-1 and TRBJ2-5; D unclear. Germline-derived CDR1 and CDR2 are SQVTM and ANQGSEA. CDR3 length equals 13 residues. V was cut by 6 bases and J by 0 bases, with 11 bases left in between. The CDR3 loop is CSVPQAYQETQYF. As DNA, the CDR3 is TGCAGCGTGCCTCAGGCGTACCAAGAGACCCAGTACTTC.

The J gene is TRBJ2-7, the V gene TRBV21-1. TRBV21-1 corresponds to a pseudogene. CDR3 length equals 11 residues. In nucleotides, the CDR3 is TGTGCCAGCAGCATATATACGGCCCAGTACTTC. It is translated as CASSIYTAQYF.

The V and J genes are TRBV10-3 and TRBJ2-3; D remains ambiguous. Per the germline V gene, CDR1 is ENHRY and CDR2 is SYGVKD. The CDR3 covers 12 residues. The ends were cut back, 5 bases at V and 11 bases at J, with 14 bases in the middle. The CDR3 here is CAISPGSAWQYF. The CDR3 DNA sequence: TGTGCCATCAGTCCTGGTTCGGCGTGGCAGTATTTT.

In this sample, this clonotype turned up once. CDR3 nucleotide sequence: TGTGCCAGCAGCTTCCCCGGAAGGCTCTCCTACGAGCAGTACTTC. It codes for CASSFPGRLSYEQYF. This rearrangement joins TRBV7-2 to TRBJ2-7; D is uncertain. Germline CDR1 and CDR2: SGHTA and FQGNSA. This CDR3 has 15 residues. V lost 3 bases, J lost 0 bases, and 12 bases lay in between.